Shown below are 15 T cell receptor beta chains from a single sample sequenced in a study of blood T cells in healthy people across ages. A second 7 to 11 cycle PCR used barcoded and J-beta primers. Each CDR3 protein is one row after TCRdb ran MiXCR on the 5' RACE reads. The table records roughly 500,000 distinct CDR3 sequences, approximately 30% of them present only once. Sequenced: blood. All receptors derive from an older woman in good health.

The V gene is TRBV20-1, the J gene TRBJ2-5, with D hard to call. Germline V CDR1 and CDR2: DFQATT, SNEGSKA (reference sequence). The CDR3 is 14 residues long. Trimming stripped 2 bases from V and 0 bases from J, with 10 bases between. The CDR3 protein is CSARLGSYQETQYF. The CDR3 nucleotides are TGCAGTGCTAGACTCGGCTCGTACCAAGAGACCCAGTACTTC.

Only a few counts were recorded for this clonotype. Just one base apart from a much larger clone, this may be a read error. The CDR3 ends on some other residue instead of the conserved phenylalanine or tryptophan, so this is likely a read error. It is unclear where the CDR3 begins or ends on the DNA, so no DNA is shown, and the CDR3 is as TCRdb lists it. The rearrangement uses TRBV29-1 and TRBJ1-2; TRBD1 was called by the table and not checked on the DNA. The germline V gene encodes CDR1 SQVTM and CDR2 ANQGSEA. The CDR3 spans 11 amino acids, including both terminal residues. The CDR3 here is CSAHSGVGNTL.

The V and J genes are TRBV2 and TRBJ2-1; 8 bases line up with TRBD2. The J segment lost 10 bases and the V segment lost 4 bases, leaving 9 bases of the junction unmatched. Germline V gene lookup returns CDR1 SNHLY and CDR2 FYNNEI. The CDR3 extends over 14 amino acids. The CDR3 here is CASSVDGGANEQFF. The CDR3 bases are TGTGCCAGCAGTGTGGACGGGGGGGCCAACGAGCAGTTCTTC. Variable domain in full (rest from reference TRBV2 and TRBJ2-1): EPEVTQTPSHQVTQMGQEVILRCVPISNHLYFYWYRQILGQKVEFLVSFYNNEISEKSEIFDDQFSVERPDGSNFTLKIRSTKLEDSAMYFCASSVDGGANEQFFGPGTRLTVL.

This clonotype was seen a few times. The DNA of the CDR3 is TGTGCCAGCAGTAAAACAGGGGGCGGACCCAAGCAGTACTTC. Translation gives CASSKTGGGPKQYF. This sequence joins TRBV12-3 or TRBV12-4 and TRBJ2-7; 9 nucleotides match TRBD1. CDR3 length: 14 amino acids. Losses at the gene ends were 5 bases for V and 8 bases for J; bases not matched to a gene: 10.

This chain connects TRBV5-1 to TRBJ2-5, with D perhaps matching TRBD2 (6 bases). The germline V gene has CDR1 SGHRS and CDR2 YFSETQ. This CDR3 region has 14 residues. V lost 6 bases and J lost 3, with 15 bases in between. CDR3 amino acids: CASTPGTSEETQYF. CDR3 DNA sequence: TGCGCCAGCACGCCGGGGACTTCTGAAGAGACCCAGTACTTC.

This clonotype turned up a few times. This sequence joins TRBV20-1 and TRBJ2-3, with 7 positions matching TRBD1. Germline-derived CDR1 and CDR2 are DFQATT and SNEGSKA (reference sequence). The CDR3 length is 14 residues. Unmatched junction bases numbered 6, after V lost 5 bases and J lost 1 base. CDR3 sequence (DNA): TGCAGTGCTCACAGGGGTCTCGGCACAGATACGCAGTATTTT. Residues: CSAHRGLGTDTQYF.

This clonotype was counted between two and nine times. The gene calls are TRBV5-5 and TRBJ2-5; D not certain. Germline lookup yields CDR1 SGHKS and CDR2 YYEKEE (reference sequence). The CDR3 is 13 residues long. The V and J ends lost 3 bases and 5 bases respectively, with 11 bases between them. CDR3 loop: CASSSPQRETQYF. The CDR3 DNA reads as TGTGCCAGCAGCTCACCTCAACGGGAGACCCAGTACTTC.

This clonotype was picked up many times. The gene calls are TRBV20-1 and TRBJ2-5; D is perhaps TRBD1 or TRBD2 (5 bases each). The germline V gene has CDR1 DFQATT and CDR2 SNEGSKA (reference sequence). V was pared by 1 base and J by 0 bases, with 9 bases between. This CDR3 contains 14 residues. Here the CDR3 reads CSARGSGHQETQYF. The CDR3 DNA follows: TGCAGTGCTAGAGGTTCGGGGCACCAAGAGACCCAGTACTTC.

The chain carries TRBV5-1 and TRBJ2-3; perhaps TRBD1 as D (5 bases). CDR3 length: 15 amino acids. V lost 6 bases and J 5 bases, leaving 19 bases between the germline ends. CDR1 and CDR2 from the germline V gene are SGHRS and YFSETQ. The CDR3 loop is CASNSGQAQGDTQYF. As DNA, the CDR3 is TGCGCCAGCAACAGTGGACAAGCACAAGGAGATACGCAGTATTTT.

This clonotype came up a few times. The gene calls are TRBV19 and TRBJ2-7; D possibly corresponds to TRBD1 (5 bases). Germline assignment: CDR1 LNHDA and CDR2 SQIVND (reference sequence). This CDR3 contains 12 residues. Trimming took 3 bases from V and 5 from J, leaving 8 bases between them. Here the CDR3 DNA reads TGTGCCAGTAGTATGCTAGGGGACGAGCAGTACTTC. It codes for CASSMLGDEQYF.

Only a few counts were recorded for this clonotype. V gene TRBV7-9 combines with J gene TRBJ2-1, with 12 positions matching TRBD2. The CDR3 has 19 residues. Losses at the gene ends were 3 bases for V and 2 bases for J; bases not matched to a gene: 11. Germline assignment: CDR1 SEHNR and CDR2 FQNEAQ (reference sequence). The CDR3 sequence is CASSLVGTSGGKAYNEQFF. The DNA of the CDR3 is TGTGCCAGCAGCTTGGTTGGCACTAGCGGGGGGAAGGCCTACAATGAGCAGTTCTTC.

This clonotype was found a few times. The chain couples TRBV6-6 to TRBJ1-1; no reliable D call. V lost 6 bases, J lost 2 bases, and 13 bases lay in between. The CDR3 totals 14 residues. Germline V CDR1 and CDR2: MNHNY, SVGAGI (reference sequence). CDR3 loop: CASSRRRGNTEAFF. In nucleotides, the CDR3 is TGTGCCAGCAGCCGTCGACGGGGTAACACTGAAGCTTTCTTT.

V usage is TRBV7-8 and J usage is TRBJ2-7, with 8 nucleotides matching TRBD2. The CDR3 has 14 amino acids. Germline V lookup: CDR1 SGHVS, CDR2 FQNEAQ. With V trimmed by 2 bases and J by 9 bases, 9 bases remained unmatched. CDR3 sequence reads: CASSLNGRAGGQYF. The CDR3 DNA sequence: TGTGCCAGCAGCTTAAACGGGAGGGCAGGCGGGCAGTACTTC. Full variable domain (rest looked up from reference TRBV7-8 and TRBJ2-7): GAGVSQSPRYKVAKRGQDVALRCDPISGHVSLFWYQQALGQGPEFLTYFQNEAQLDKSGLPSDRFFAERPEGSVSTLKIQRTQQEDSAVYLCASSLNGRAGGQYFGPGTRLTVT.

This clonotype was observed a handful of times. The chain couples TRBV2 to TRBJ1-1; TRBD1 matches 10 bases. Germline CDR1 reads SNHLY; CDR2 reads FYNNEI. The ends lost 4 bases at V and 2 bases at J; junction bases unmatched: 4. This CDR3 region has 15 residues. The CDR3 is CASSGQGAGNTEAFF. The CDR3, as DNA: TGTGCCAGCAGTGGACAGGGGGCGGGAAACACTGAAGCTTTCTTT.

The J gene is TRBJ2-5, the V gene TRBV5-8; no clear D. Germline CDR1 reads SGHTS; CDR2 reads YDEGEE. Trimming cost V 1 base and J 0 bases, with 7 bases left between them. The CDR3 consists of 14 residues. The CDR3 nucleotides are TGTGCCAGCAGCTTGTCCGCTTACCAAGAGACCCAGTACTTC. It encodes CASSLSAYQETQYF.